This passage covers 18 T cell receptor beta chains from one sample sequenced in a study of T cells in Graves' hyperthyroidism and ophthalmopathy. The source material, RNA transcripts, was used to amplify TCR beta CDR3 regions. The TCR CDR3 was amplified in a first-round RT-PCR using the HTBI primer set. From the multiplex PCR reads, TCRdb called clonotypes with MiXCR, one entry per CDR3 protein. Of fewer than 700,000 distinct CDR3 sequences listed, 15% to 20% are singletons. Sequenced material: blood. These receptors originate from a young woman with Graves' hyperthyroidism.

This clonotype was observed many times. This chain connects TRBV7-8 to TRBJ1-2, with D uncertain. CDR3 length: 14 residues. V shed 4 bases and J shed 4 bases, with 13 bases lying between them. Germline V CDR1 and CDR2: SGHVS, FQNEAQ. CDR3 coding DNA: TGTGCCAGCAGCTATGGAAAAGGGCCCTATGGCTACACCTTC. The encoded protein is CASSYGKGPYGYTF.

This clonotype was seen at least ten times. The chain joins TRBV5-1 to TRBJ1-2; D ambiguous. Germline V lookup: CDR1 SGHRS, CDR2 YFSETQ. Trimming pared 2 bases from V and 2 bases from J, leaving 10 bases between. The CDR3 spans 14 residues. CDR3 in amino acids: CASSLKYVNYGYTF. CDR3 DNA sequence: TGCGCCAGCAGCTTAAAATACGTCAACTATGGCTACACCTTC. The complete variable domain, with remaining parts taken from reference TRBV5-1 and TRBJ1-2, reads KAGVTQTPRYLIKTRGQQVTLSCSPISGHRSVSWYQQTPGQGLQFLFEYFSETQRNKGNFPGRFSGRQFSNSRSEMNVSTLELGDSALYLCASSLKYVNYGYTFGSGTRLTVV.

This clonotype was counted at least ten times. V and J are TRBV11-2 and TRBJ2-7, with unresolved D. This CDR3 is built from 13 residues. The V end was cut by 5 bases, the J end by 2 bases, with 10 bases between. Germline V lookup: CDR1 SGHAT, CDR2 FQNNGV. The DNA for the CDR3 is TGTGCCAGCAGCCAATCTCCTACCTACGAGCAGTACTTC. Its translation: CASSQSPTYEQYF.

In its sample, this clonotype was seen many times. This sequence joins TRBV30 and TRBJ2-7, with D tentatively TRBD1 (6 bases). The CDR3 loop spans 14 amino acids. V was clipped by 0 bases and J by 0 bases, with 9 bases between them. CDR1 and CDR2 (germline): GTSNPN, SVGIG (reference sequence). The CDR3 spells CAWSVDRRSYEQYF. The CDR3 coding sequence is TGTGCCTGGAGTGTAGACAGGCGCTCCTACGAGCAGTACTTC.

This clonotype was observed at least ten times. This chain uses TRBV7-2 with TRBJ2-7; D gene unclear. CDR3 size: 14 residues. V dropped 4 bases and J dropped 0 bases, with 10 bases sitting between them. Germline lookup yields CDR1 SGHTA and CDR2 FQGNSA. The CDR3 loop is CASSSHLLSYEQYF. The CDR3 DNA sequence: TGTGCCAGCAGCTCCCACTTACTCTCCTACGAGCAGTACTTC.

This clonotype was seen repeatedly, ten times or more. The chain couples TRBV28 to TRBJ1-5, with D possibly being TRBD1 (6 bases). CDR1 is MDHEN, CDR2 SYDVKM, per germline. V lost 6 bases and J lost 6, with 18 bases in between. The CDR3 spans 15 residues. CDR3 DNA sequence: TGTGCCAGCAGAAACCACAAGGGGGGGAGTCAGCCCCAGCATTTT. This encodes CASRNHKGGSQPQHF.

This clonotype has just a few counts. The gene calls are TRBV9 and TRBJ2-7; unclear D gene. V lost 0 bases, J lost 2 bases, and 12 bases lay in between. Germline V gene sequence: CDR1 SGDLS, CDR2 YYNGEE. There are 15 residues in the CDR3. CDR3 sequence reads: CASSVVSSPTYEQYF. The CDR3 bases are TGTGCCAGCAGCGTAGTTAGCAGCCCTACCTACGAGCAGTACTTC.

The J gene is TRBJ2-6, the V gene TRBV11-3; D gene ambiguous. Germline CDR1 is SGHNT and CDR2 is YENEEA. The CDR3 length is 13 residues. V lost 6 bases, J lost 3 bases, and 6 bases lay in between. The CDR3 nucleotides read TGTGCCAGCAGTAAGGGTGGGGCCAACGTCCTGACTTTC. This encodes CASSKGGANVLTF.

In this sample, this clonotype turned up once. A much bigger clone sits one base away, suggesting this may be a read error. V gene TRBV29-1 combines with J gene TRBJ2-1; D may match TRBD1 or TRBD2 (5 bases each). Germline assignment: CDR1 SQVTM and CDR2 ANQGSEA. This CDR3 is 13 amino acids long. This CDR3 is CSAEGDGDNEQFF. CDR3 bases: TGCAGCGCTGAAGGGGACGGTGACAATGAGCAGTTCTTC.

About this clonotype itself: This may stem from a read error, because a much larger clone lies one nucleotide away. The rearrangement links TRBV9 to TRBJ2-7; TRBD2 aligns across 16 bases. This CDR3 spans 16 amino acids. Germline-derived CDR1 and CDR2 are SGDLS and YYNGEE. The ends lost 3 bases at V and 1 base at J; junction bases unmatched: 1. The CDR3 coding sequence is TGTGCCAGCAGCGCGGGACTAGCGGGAGGGTCCTACGAGCAGTACTTC. Residues: CASSAGLAGGSYEQYF.

This clonotype was seen many times. The J gene is TRBJ2-3, the V gene TRBV28; D gene uncertain. The CDR3 covers 17 residues. Germline CDR1 reads MDHEN; CDR2 reads SYDVKM. Trimming left V 6 bases short and J 0 bases short, with 19 bases between. The CDR3, as DNA: TGTGCCAGCAGACAGTGGTCGGCTAGTCCTAGCACAGATACGCAGTATTTT. It specifies CASRQWSASPSTDTQYF. The entire variable domain, with the rest obtained from reference TRBV28 and TRBJ2-3, is as follows: DVKVTQSSRYLVKRTGEKVFLECVQDMDHENMFWYRQDPGLGLRLIYFSYDVKMKEKGDIPEGYSVSREKKERFSLILESASTNQTSMYLCASRQWSASPSTDTQYFGPGTRLTVL.

At least ten counts were recorded for this clonotype. This chain connects TRBV11-3 to TRBJ1-1; 8 bases are a match to TRBD1. Trimming removed 2 bases from V and 5 bases from J; junction bases left unmatched: 7. Germline V gene sequence: CDR1 SGHNT, CDR2 YENEEA. The CDR3 loop spans 15 amino acids. The CDR3: CASSLSDRGRTEAFF. The CDR3 DNA sequence: TGTGCCAGCAGCTTAAGCGACAGGGGACGAACTGAAGCTTTCTTT. The entire variable domain, with the rest obtained from reference TRBV11-3 and TRBJ1-1, is as follows: EAGVVQSPRYKIIEKKQPVAFWCNPISGHNTLYWYLQNLGQGPELLIRYENEEAVDDSQLPKDRFSAERLKGVDSTLKIQPAELGDSAVYLCASSLSDRGRTEAFFGQGTRLTVV.

This clonotype was recorded many times. The gene calls are TRBV2 and TRBJ2-5; 10 bases are a match to TRBD2. Germline lookup yields CDR1 SNHLY and CDR2 FYNNEI. V dropped 9 bases and J dropped 4; count of bases not matched to a gene: 2. This CDR3 is built from 12 residues. The CDR3 DNA follows: TGTGCCAGTTCTAGCGGGAGAGAGACCCAGTACTTC. Encoded protein: CASSSGRETQYF.

This clonotype was recorded a few times. The chain employs TRBV4-1 and TRBJ2-5, with TRBD2 identical over 8 bases. Germline CDR1 reads MGHRA; CDR2 reads YSYEKL. The CDR3 sequence is 15 residues long. V gave up 1 base and J gave up 3 bases; unmatched junction bases: 4. CDR3 region: CASSQVGAGEETQYF. For the CDR3, the DNA is TGCGCCAGCAGCCAAGTGGGAGCGGGAGAAGAGACCCAGTACTTC.

This clonotype was detected ten times or more. The chain employs TRBV28 and TRBJ2-1, with D possibly TRBD2 on 5 matching bases. Germline-derived CDR1 and CDR2 are MDHEN and SYDVKM. V was clipped by 8 bases and J by 3 bases, with 14 bases between them. The CDR3 consists of 14 residues. For the CDR3, the DNA is TGTGCCAGCCTGGGAGCGGTTAGCTACAATGAGCAGTTCTTC. Its translation: CASLGAVSYNEQFF.

This clonotype has a count of ten or more. One junction end does not reproduce the germline sequence, and a read error may be involved. The chain recombines TRBV7-8 with TRBJ2-7; perhaps TRBD2 as D (5 bases). Germline loops: CDR1 SGHVS, CDR2 FQNEAQ. The CDR3 length is 10 residues. In DNA, the CDR3 is TGTGCCAGCAGCTCGAGAGCGGCAGACTTC. It is translated as CASSSRAADF. Drawing the rest from reference TRBV7-8 and TRBJ2-7, the complete variable domain is GAGVSQSPRYKVAKRGQDVALRCDPISGHVSLFWYQQALGQGPEFLTYFQNEAQLDKSGLPSDRFFAERPEGSVSTLKIQRTQQEDSAVYLCASSSRAADFGPGTRLTVT.

This clonotype was seen repeatedly, ten times or more. V usage is TRBV11-3 and J usage is TRBJ2-1, with 8 bases fitting TRBD2. V was clipped by 5 bases and J by 3 bases; unmatched bases: 12. Germline values: CDR1 SGHNT, CDR2 YENEEA. The CDR3 extends over 17 amino acids. The CDR3 spells CASSQGLLAGVYNEQFF. In nucleotides, the CDR3 is TGTGCCAGCAGCCAAGGCCTCCTAGCGGGTGTCTACAATGAGCAGTTCTTC.

The gene calls are TRBV4-1 and TRBJ1-2, with 7 bases fitting TRBD1. V trimming: 0 bases; J trimming: 8 bases; junction bases outside the gene matches: 9. The CDR3 covers 15 residues. Per germline, CDR1 MGHRA and CDR2 YSYEKL. The CDR3, as DNA: TGCGCCAGCAGCCAAGATGGAGGGGGCGCGTGGGGCTACACCTTC. Its translation is CASSQDGGGAWGYTF.